This TCR beta chain was sequenced for a study of blood T cells in healthy people across ages. The CDR3 is made up of 16 amino acids. Germline-derived CDR1 and CDR2 are SGDLS and YYNGEE. V was shortened by 1 base and J by 4 bases, with 12 bases between the two germline ends. Next came a second PCR, run for roughly 6 to 11 cycles, which used a sample-barcoded 5' primer along with a J-beta primer mix. A single record per CDR3 protein comes from TCRdb applying MiXCR to the 5' RACE reads. The table includes hundreds of thousands of distinct CDR3 sequences, roughly 64% detected once. The chain carries TRBV9 and TRBJ2-6, with D perhaps TRBD2 (6 bases). This clonotype was sampled from a young man in good health. Source material: blood. Here the CDR3 DNA reads TGTGCCAGCAGCGTATTCCGGGGGTCCGGGGCCAACGTCCTGACTTTC. Residues: CASSVFRGSGANVLTF.